A selection of T cell receptor beta chains follows, all from one sample in a study of beta chain features in type 1 diabetes. Measured with immunoSEQ multiplex PCR; TCRdb has only the in-frame clones, and not every one. Among about 410,000 clones listed, approximately 15% were seen once. The sequenced sample was naive CD4+ T cells from blood. The receptors were sampled from a man aged 25 to 45 in good health. CDR3s include the opening cysteine and the closing phenylalanine or tryptophan. Fields, in order: clone size, J gene, D gene, V gene, CDR3 protein, CDR3 DNA. The D gene is left open where the match is weak. Some rows have no size entry. The others give once, few or many, or a class for an expanded clone.

clone size: .; J gene: TRBJ2-7; D gene: .; V gene: TRBV7-2; CDR3 protein: CASSLDGFSYEQYF; CDR3 DNA: TGTGCCAGCAGCTTGGACGGGTTTTCCTACGAGCAGTACTTC
clone size: .; J gene: TRBJ2-1; D gene: .; V gene: TRBV20-1; CDR3 protein: CSARQAGEQFF; CDR3 DNA: TGCAGTGCTAGACAGGCGGGAGAGCAGTTCTTC
clone size: .; J gene: TRBJ1-2; D gene: .; V gene: TRBV9; CDR3 protein: CASSVADELYGYTF; CDR3 DNA: TGTGCCAGCAGCGTAGCAGACGAACTCTATGGCTACACCTTC
clone size: once; J gene: TRBJ1-3; D gene: .; V gene: TRBV6-5; CDR3 protein: CASIAAGGNGNTIYF; CDR3 DNA: TGTGCCAGCATCGCTGCGGGGGGTAATGGAAACACCATATATTTT
clone size: few; J gene: TRBJ2-2; D gene: TRBD1; V gene: TRBV29-1; CDR3 protein: CSVMDRASGELFF; CDR3 DNA: TGCAGCGTAATGGACAGGGCTAGCGGGGAGCTGTTTTTT
clone size: .; J gene: TRBJ2-7; D gene: .; V gene: TRBV6-5; CDR3 protein: CASRETGPWYF; CDR3 DNA: TGTGCCAGCCGCGAAACAGGACCGTGGTACTTC
clone size: .; J gene: TRBJ2-1; D gene: .; V gene: TRBV5-1; CDR3 protein: CASSLGGSRSYNEQFF; CDR3 DNA: TGCGCCAGCAGCTTGGGAGGGTCCCGCTCCTACAATGAGCAGTTCTTC
clone size: .; J gene: TRBJ1-1; D gene: .; V gene: TRBV30; CDR3 protein: CAWSNQLGFEAFF; CDR3 DNA: TGTGCCTGGAGTAACCAGTTGGGGTTTGAAGCTTTCTTT
clone size: .; J gene: TRBJ1-2; D gene: .; V gene: TRBV13; CDR3 protein: CASSFETGPRGYTF; CDR3 DNA: TGTGCCAGCAGCTTTGAGACAGGACCTAGGGGCTACACCTTC
clone size: .; J gene: TRBJ2-1; D gene: TRBD2; V gene: TRBV11-2; CDR3 protein: CASRARLAGGPMNEQFF; CDR3 DNA: TGTGCCAGCAGGGCACGACTAGCGGGGGGCCCTATGAATGAGCAGTTCTTC
clone size: few; J gene: TRBJ1-1; D gene: .; V gene: TRBV5-1; CDR3 protein: CASSLAGGGTEAFF; CDR3 DNA: TGCGCCAGCAGCTTGGCGGGCGGAGGCACTGAAGCTTTCTTT
clone size: few; J gene: TRBJ1-5; D gene: .; V gene: TRBV30; CDR3 protein: CAWSVQVRQPQHF; CDR3 DNA: TGTGCCTGGAGTGTTCAGGTTCGCCAGCCCCAGCATTTT
clone size: .; J gene: TRBJ2-3; D gene: TRBD2; V gene: TRBV11-2; CDR3 protein: CASSLAGTTGGQYF; CDR3 DNA: TGTGCCAGCAGCTTAGCGGGTACCACGGGGGGGCAGTATTTT
clone size: .; J gene: TRBJ2-1; D gene: .; V gene: TRBV4-3; CDR3 protein: CASSQQADSSYNEQFF; CDR3 DNA: TGCGCCAGCAGCCAACAAGCGGATAGCTCCTACAATGAGCAGTTCTTC
clone size: few; J gene: TRBJ2-3; D gene: TRBD2; V gene: TRBV27; CDR3 protein: CASQKVAGRRTDTQYF; CDR3 DNA: TGTGCCAGCCAGAAGGTAGCGGGCCGGCGGACAGATACGCAGTATTTT
clone size: few; J gene: TRBJ2-1; D gene: .; V gene: TRBV7-2; CDR3 protein: CASSRDGVSNNEQFF; CDR3 DNA: TGTGCCAGCAGCCGGGATGGGGTTTCCAACAATGAGCAGTTCTTC
clone size: .; J gene: TRBJ2-3; D gene: .; V gene: TRBV2; CDR3 protein: CASSTGTGGTDTQYF; CDR3 DNA: TGTGCCAGCAGCACCGGGACTGGAGGCACAGATACGCAGTATTTT
clone size: few; J gene: TRBJ2-3; D gene: .; V gene: TRBV27; CDR3 protein: CASSFRKQAGTDTQYF; CDR3 DNA: TGTGCCAGCAGTTTCCGGAAACAAGCGGGCACAGATACGCAGTATTTT
clone size: few; J gene: TRBJ2-3; D gene: .; V gene: TRBV6-6; CDR3 protein: CASSYSRGRGDTQYF; CDR3 DNA: TGTGCCAGCAGTTACTCACGGGGGCGCGGAGATACGCAGTATTTT
clone size: .; J gene: TRBJ2-3; D gene: TRBD1; V gene: TRBV4-3; CDR3 protein: CASSRDRGPDTQYF; CDR3 DNA: TGCGCCAGCAGCAGGGACAGGGGGCCCGATACGCAGTATTTT
clone size: few; J gene: TRBJ2-3; D gene: .; V gene: TRBV7-2; CDR3 protein: CASSPSGVRTDTQYF; CDR3 DNA: TGTGCCAGCAGCCCCTCCGGGGTCCGCACAGATACGCAGTATTTT
clone size: .; J gene: TRBJ2-7; D gene: .; V gene: TRBV6-1; CDR3 protein: CASSDHRARYEQYF; CDR3 DNA: TGTGCCAGCAGTGACCACCGCGCGAGGTACGAGCAGTACTTC
clone size: few; J gene: TRBJ1-1; D gene: TRBD1; V gene: TRBV4-1; CDR3 protein: CASSSDRGQISEAFF; CDR3 DNA: TGCGCCAGCAGCTCTGACAGGGGGCAAATTTCTGAAGCTTTCTTT
clone size: few; J gene: TRBJ2-1; D gene: .; V gene: TRBV30; CDR3 protein: CAWRVRVSYNEQFF; CDR3 DNA: TGTGCCTGGAGGGTACGGGTTTCCTACAATGAGCAGTTCTTC